The clone carrying this T cell receptor (beta chain) has only a few counts. The sample comes from a study of graft-versus-host responses after intestinal transplantation. Assay used: immunoSEQ multiplex PCR; TCRdb lists only in-frame clones, some missing. Of 2,500 or so clones in the sample, roughly 28% were seen once. Trimming took 2 bases from V and 9 from J; bases not matched to a gene: 7. Germline CDR1 and CDR2: SGHTA and FQGTGA. The CDR3 is made up of 15 amino acids. The sequence was obtained from a human patient who was an organ donor for intestinal transplantation. The sample here was alloreactive CD4+ T cells from a mixed lymphocyte reaction culture, taken before transplantation. Subset meaning: CFSE-low proliferating T cells sorted from approximately 6-day pre-transplant mixed lymphocyte reaction (GvH or HvG direction). The chain carries TRBV7-3 and TRBJ2-1; TRBD2 aligns across 10 bases. This CDR3 reads CASSLGLAGVGEQFF. Written as DNA, the CDR3 is TGTGCCAGCAGCTTAGGTCTAGCGGGAGTCGGTGAGCAGTTCTTC.